Listed below are T cell receptor beta chains from one sample, sequenced in a study of PD-1 blockade in mismatch repair-deficient tumors. Profiled with immunoSEQ multiplex PCR; TCRdb holds only in-frame clones, not every one. Among 95,000 to 150,000 clones listed, around 86% were seen once. The specimen was peripheral blood, collected 44 weeks after starting pembrolizumab. The receptors come from an adult with mismatch repair-deficient cancer. Both conserved end residues are part of each CDR3. D genes are given only for firm matches. Some rows mark clone size as missing; the rest say once, few, many or name a class of expanded clone.

CDR3aa,CDR3nt,d_gene,j_gene,abundance,v_gene
CASSSSTGWGNQPQHF,TGTGCCAGCAGTTCGAGTACGGGATGGGGCAATCAGCCCCAGCATTTT,-,TRBJ1-5,-,TRBV28
CASSLSWGVNEKLFF,TGCGCCAGCAGCTTGAGTTGGGGAGTTAATGAAAAACTGTTTTTT,-,TRBJ1-4,-,TRBV5-1
CASSQDSGGGEQFF,TGCGCCAGCAGCCAAGACAGCGGGGGTGGTGAGCAGTTCTTC,TRBD2,TRBJ2-1,-,TRBV4-1
CASSDFPDPTETQYF,TGTGCCAGCAGTGACTTCCCGGACCCCACGGAGACCCAGTACTTC,-,TRBJ2-5,-,TRBV6-1
CASSLASDRSYGEQYF,TGTGCCAGCAGCTTAGCGAGCGACCGCTCCTACGGCGAGCAGTACTTC,-,TRBJ2-7,once,TRBV7-6
CASSPHRDRVNEQFF,TGTGCCAGCAGCCCCCACCGGGACAGGGTCAATGAGCAGTTCTTC,TRBD1,TRBJ2-1,few,TRBV14
CASSASLGYEQYF,TGCGCCAGCAGCGCTTCACTAGGCTACGAGCAGTACTTC,-,TRBJ2-7,-,TRBV4-3
CASSKTGDPTDTQYF,TGTGCCAGCAGTAAAACAGGGGATCCCACAGATACGCAGTATTTT,TRBD1,TRBJ2-3,-,TRBV6-5
CASSMRQRSTDTQYF,TGTGCCAGTAGTATGAGACAGCGAAGCACAGATACGCAGTATTTT,-,TRBJ2-3,medium-sized,TRBV19
CASSYSYGDTQYF,TGTGCCAGCAGTTACTCGTACGGAGATACGCAGTATTTT,-,TRBJ2-3,-,TRBV6-5
CASSLDTFAGKEETQYF,TGTGCCAGCAGCTTAGACACTTTCGCGGGAAAAGAAGAGACCCAGTACTTC,-,TRBJ2-5,-,TRBV11-2
CASSLIAGEQYF,TGTGCCAGCAGCTTGATAGCGGGAGAGCAGTACTTC,TRBD2,TRBJ2-7,-,TRBV5-4
CASSTGGLTSVETQYF,TGTGCCAGCAGCACGGGGGGTCTAACCTCTGTAGAGACCCAGTACTTC,TRBD2,TRBJ2-5,-,TRBV5-6
CASSDEGASNQPQHF,TGTGCCAGCAGCGACGAAGGGGCTAGCAATCAGCCCCAGCATTTT,-,TRBJ1-5,few,TRBV2
CASSQDTGGGRQYF,TGCGCCAGCAGCCAAGATACAGGGGGAGGGAGGCAGTACTTC,-,TRBJ2-7,-,TRBV4-3
CASRRTSENTGELFF,TGTGCCAGCAGACGGACTAGCGAGAACACCGGGGAGCTGTTTTTT,TRBD2,TRBJ2-2,-,TRBV11-3
CASSLVRGRSETQYF,TGTGCCAGCAGCTTGGTCAGGGGGAGGTCAGAGACCCAGTACTTC,-,TRBJ2-5,-,TRBV5-5